Presented here are 31 T cell receptor beta chains from one specimen sequenced in a study of T cells in women clearing cervical HPV infection. Clones were read by immunoSEQ multiplex PCR, and TCRdb kept only the in-frame ones, dropping some. This repertoire includes 20,000 or so clones. The sample was blood buffy coat. All receptors come from a woman between 18 and 69 years old with a cervical HPV16 infection that either progressed to CIN3+ or cleared (not recorded which).

Considering frequency, this clone is medium-sized. The read terminates 3 residues ahead of where the CDR3 ends, so the germline J gene completes it. The V gene is TRBV5-1, the J gene TRBJ1-2, with a possible D match to TRBD1 (5 bases). V was clipped by 1 base and J by 5 bases, with 15 bases between them. Germline V gene data show CDR1 as SGHRS and CDR2 as YFSETQ. The CDR3 contains 15 residues. The CDR3 bases that were read are TGCGCCAGCAGCTTGTGGGGCACCGCGGGGTATGGC. Translating it yields CASSLWGTAGYG. The CDR3 in full is CASSLWGTAGYGYTF.

On this clone itself: The missing CDR3 end, 3 residues past where the read stops, is filled in from the germline J gene. The chain has TRBV20-1 and TRBJ2-1; D is perhaps TRBD2 (6 bases). Per the germline V gene, CDR1 is DFQATT and CDR2 is SNEGSKA (reference sequence). V was shortened by 3 bases and J by 4 bases, with 19 bases between the two germline ends. The CDR3 contains 16 residues. CDR3 sequence: CSASENRDSQYNEQFF. Incomplete CDR3 DNA: TGCAGTGCTAGTGAGAACCGGGACTCCCAATACAATGAG.

Remarks on this clone: Read coverage stops 3 residues before the CDR3 terminus; the germline J gene supplies the remainder. The J gene is TRBJ2-4, the V gene TRBV2, with TRBD2 as a possible D gene (6 bases). The CDR3 loop spans 11 amino acids. Looked up from germline, CDR1 is SNHLY and CDR2 is FYNNEI. The V and J ends lost 7 bases and 9 bases respectively, with 10 bases between them. The CDR3 here is CASTTGVIQYF. CDR3 DNA, as far as it was read: TGTGCCAGCACCACGGGGGTCATT.

Note on this clone: The sequenced fragment ends 3 residues before the CDR3 boundary, so the rest is inferred from the germline J gene. The J gene is TRBJ2-3, the V gene TRBV6-2 or TRBV6-3; maybe TRBD2 (6 bases). The CDR3 contains 15 residues. From germline, CDR1 is MNHEY and CDR2 SVGEGT. The V end was cut by 8 bases, the J end by 2 bases, with 17 bases between. The part of the CDR3 DNA that was read is TGTGCCAGCGGGGGTTTGGGGGGAGACACAGATACG. Translated: CASGGLGGDTDT. From start to end, the CDR3 is CASGGLGGDTDTQYF.

Points on this clone: Read data end 3 residues before the CDR3 end; the end is taken from the germline J gene. This sequence joins TRBV19 and TRBJ1-6; tentatively, D is TRBD1 (6 bases). V lost 10 bases and J lost 10, with 20 bases in between. CDR1 and CDR2 (germline): LNHDA, SQIVND (reference sequence). The CDR3 runs to 14 residues. CDR3 protein: CATAGAARDSPLHF. The CDR3 bases that were read are TGTGCCACCGCGGGGGCAGCTCGTGACTCACCC.

This clone registers medium-sized (0.01 to 0.1%) by frequency. The read terminates 3 residues before the CDR3 end, so the remaining end is supplied by the germline J gene. The chain couples TRBV20-1 to TRBJ1-2; 8 bases align to TRBD1. With V trimmed by 5 bases and J by 5 bases, 13 bases remained unmatched. This CDR3 spans 15 amino acids. Germline assignment: CDR1 DFQATT and CDR2 SNEGSKA (reference sequence). The CDR3 region is CSAHAGQGYHYGYTF. Incomplete CDR3 DNA: TGCAGTGCTCACGCCGGACAGGGCTATCATTATGGC.

About this clone: Read data end 3 residues before the CDR3 end; the end is taken from the germline J gene. This sequence joins TRBV7-9 and TRBJ2-4; D gene ambiguous. The length of the CDR3 is 14 residues. V lost 6 bases, J lost 9 bases, and 18 bases lay in between. Germline V gene data show CDR1 as SEHNR and CDR2 as FQNEAQ (reference sequence). CDR3 DNA (partial): TGTGCCAGCAGTCCTGGAACCGTTTCGGGCATT. The encoded protein is CASSPGTVSGI. From start to end, the CDR3 is CASSPGTVSGIQYF.

This CDR3 is CAWSVRRGSSPLHF. The sequenced CDR3 bases are TGTGCCTGGAGTGTACGCAGGGGCTCTTCACCC. The chain carries TRBV30 and TRBJ1-6; D may be TRBD1 (6 bases). The CDR3 is cut off 3 residues early in the read; its end comes from the germline J gene. The V and J ends lost 0 bases and 9 bases respectively, with 12 bases between them. The germline CDR1 and CDR2 sequences are GTSNPN and SVGIG (reference sequence). CDR3 length: 14 amino acids. Full variable domain (remainder filled in from reference TRBV30 and TRBJ1-6): SQTIHQWPATLVQPVGSPLSLECTVEGTSNPNLYWYRQAAGRGLQLLFYSVGIGQISSEVPQNLSASRPQDRQFILSSKKLLLSDSGFYLCAWSVRRGSSPLHFGNGTRLTVT.

In the case of this clone: The read ends 3 residues before the CDR3 terminus; that terminus is restored from the germline J gene. V usage is TRBV28 and J usage is TRBJ2-5, with D maybe TRBD2 (6 bases). Trimming removed 3 bases at V and 1 base at J, with 9 bases between. The CDR3 contains 14 residues. The germline gives CDR1 MDHEN, CDR2 SYDVKM. The sequenced part of the CDR3 DNA is TGTGCCAGCAGTTTTATTAGCGGCCAAGAGACC. This translates into CASSFISGQET. The full CDR3 is CASSFISGQETQYF.

As to this clone: The read ends 3 residues before the CDR3 terminus; that terminus is restored from the germline J gene. The chain employs TRBV19 and TRBJ1-4; 12 positions match TRBD1. Trimming at V came to 6 bases and at J to 5 bases, leaving 7 bases not matched to a gene. CDR3 length: 16 amino acids. The germline V gene has CDR1 LNHDA and CDR2 SQIVND (reference sequence). The chain's CDR3 is CASRGQGALKNEKLFF. The covered CDR3 bases are TGTGCCAGTAGGGGACAGGGGGCCTTGAAGAATGAAAAA.

A note on this clone: With the read ending 3 residues before the CDR3 end, the germline J gene is used to fill in that end. The chain combines TRBV29-1 with TRBJ2-1, with TRBD2 identical over 9 bases. V was pared by 1 base and J by 4 bases, with 2 bases of the junction left unmatched. The germline gives CDR1 SQVTM, CDR2 ANQGSEA. CDR3 length equals 14 residues. The sequenced part of the CDR3 DNA is TGCAGCGTTGAAGGCGGGAGGGGGTACAATGAG. Translating gives CSVEGGRGYNE. The whole CDR3 protein is CSVEGGRGYNEQFF.

In regard to this clone: The read terminates 3 residues before the CDR3 end, so the remaining end is supplied by the germline J gene. V usage is TRBV20-1 and J usage is TRBJ2-5, with unresolved D. The CDR3 covers 15 residues. Trimming removed 4 bases at V and 3 bases at J, with 18 bases between. CDR1 is DFQATT, CDR2 SNEGSKA, per germline (reference sequence). The CDR3 region is CSAIVAADGKETQYF. The covered CDR3 bases are TGCAGTGCTATAGTTGCGGCAGACGGCAAAGAGACC.

As concerns this clone: Read sequence stops 3 residues before the CDR3 end, and the germline J gene provides the missing end. The V gene is TRBV19, the J gene TRBJ1-2; 7 bases agree with TRBD1. Trimming cost V 5 bases and J 5 bases; bases outside gene matches: 8. The CDR3 contains 14 residues. Germline CDR1 is LNHDA and CDR2 is SQIVND (reference sequence). CDR3 amino acids: CASSRGGQSYGYTF. CDR3 DNA, as far as it was read: TGTGCCAGTAGTCGTGGGGGACAGTCTTATGGC.

On this clone itself: The CDR3 is cut off 3 residues early in the read; its end comes from the germline J gene. The genes are TRBV6-1 and TRBJ1-2, with 8 bases that match TRBD1. The CDR3 is made up of 14 amino acids. Germline CDR1 reads MNHNS; CDR2 reads SASEGT. Partial CDR3 DNA: TGTGCCAGCAGTGAAGGGACAGGGATAGCGGGC. Translating gives CASSEGTGIAG. The full CDR3 is CASSEGTGIAGYTF.

A word on this clone: Read coverage stops 3 residues before the CDR3 terminus; the germline J gene supplies the remainder. The chain uses TRBV20-1 and TRBJ2-5; 9 positions match TRBD1. V lost 3 bases and J lost 0; bases outside the gene matches: 2. The CDR3 sequence is 14 residues long. Germline CDR1 DFQATT, CDR2 SNEGSKA (reference sequence). The part of the CDR3 DNA that was read is TGCAGTGCTAGGGGGACAGGGAACCAAGAGACC. Protein: CSARGTGNQET. The whole CDR3 sequence is CSARGTGNQETQYF.

Regarding this clone: Read coverage stops 3 residues before the CDR3 terminus; the germline J gene supplies the remainder. V is TRBV29-1 and J is TRBJ1-1; no firm D call. CDR1 and CDR2 (germline): SQVTM, ANQGSEA. The V end was cut by 6 bases, the J end by 5 bases, with 13 bases between. The length of the CDR3 is 12 residues. Incomplete CDR3 DNA: TGCAGCGTGGGCCAGTCGCCGACTGAA. It yields the protein CSVGQSPTE. The complete CDR3 sequence is CSVGQSPTEAFF.

As concerns this clone: The CDR3 extends 3 residues past the end of the read, so its final part is completed from the germline J gene. The chain is built from TRBV19 and TRBJ2-3, with 7 bases aligning to TRBD1. CDR1 LNHDA and CDR2 SQIVND come from the germline V gene (reference sequence). The trim removed 5 bases at V and 2 bases at J, leaving 7 bases unmatched. The CDR3 spans 15 residues. The sequenced CDR3 bases are TGTGCCAGTAGTGTAAGACAGGGTTACACAGATACG. This encodes CASSVRQGYTDT. Given in full, the CDR3 is CASSVRQGYTDTQYF.

A remark on this clone: The read falls 3 residues short of the CDR3 end, and the missing part is taken from the germline J gene. V is TRBV18 and J is TRBJ2-1, with D tentatively TRBD1 (6 bases). The germline CDR1 and CDR2 sequences are KGHSH and LQKENI. CDR3 length: 15 amino acids. The V end was cut by 2 bases, the J end by 6 bases, with 14 bases between. The part of the CDR3 DNA that was read is TGTGCCAGCTCACCATATCAGCAGGGGAGCAATGAG. Its protein is CASSPYQQGSNE. The whole CDR3 reads CASSPYQQGSNEQFF.

CDR3 residues: CSARDRGQNEQFF. The DNA read from the CDR3 is TGCAGCGCCAGGGACAGGGGGCAAAATGAG. J is TRBJ2-1 and V is TRBV29-1; TRBD1 matches at 12 bases. The sequenced fragment ends 3 residues before the CDR3 boundary, so the rest is inferred from the germline J gene. The junction had 5 bases not matched to a gene; V was cut back by 7 bases and J by 7 bases. CDR1 is SQVTM, CDR2 ANQGSEA, per germline. This CDR3 region has 13 residues.

On this clone: The read falls 3 residues short of the CDR3 end, and the missing part is taken from the germline J gene. The rearrangement joins TRBV19 to TRBJ2-7; a possible D gene is TRBD1 (5 bases). The CDR3 covers 12 residues. Germline CDR1 is LNHDA and CDR2 is SQIVND (reference sequence). Trimming cost V 2 bases and J 4 bases, with 6 bases left between them. CDR3 DNA (partial): TGTGCCAGTAGTATACAGGGATACGAG. Protein sequence: CASSIQGYE. The CDR3, in full, reads CASSIQGYEQYF.

Note on this clone: From the germline J gene comes the end of the CDR3, since the read stops 3 residues before it. The V gene is TRBV29-1, the J gene TRBJ2-3; possibly TRBD1 for D (6 bases). V lost 2 bases and J 0 bases, leaving 9 bases between the germline ends. CDR3 length: 14 amino acids. Germline V gene sequence: CDR1 SQVTM, CDR2 ANQGSEA. The CDR3 DNA, read in part, is TGCAGCGTTGAAAGGCAGGGGAGCACAGATACG. Residues: CSVERQGSTDT. The whole CDR3 sequence is CSVERQGSTDTQYF.

As to this clone: The read stops 3 residues short of the end of the CDR3; the missing end is completed from the germline J gene. The chain is built from TRBV2 and TRBJ2-7, with D uncertain. Germline CDR1 SNHLY, CDR2 FYNNEI. The CDR3 contains 11 residues. V dropped 3 bases and J dropped 3 bases, with 3 bases sitting between them. The CDR3 protein is CASSDNYEQYF. The sequenced part of the CDR3 DNA is TGTGCCAGCAGTGACAACTACGAG.

As concerns this clone: The read stops 3 residues short of the end of the CDR3; the missing end is completed from the germline J gene. The chain recombines TRBV6-2 or TRBV6-3 with TRBJ2-7; a possible D gene is TRBD2 (5 bases). Looked up from germline, CDR1 is MNHEY and CDR2 is SVGEGT. The CDR3 consists of 14 residues. Trimming left V 10 bases short and J 1 base short, with 17 bases between. The CDR3 sequence: CATKNEGRSYEQYF. The covered CDR3 bases are TGTGCCACCAAAAATGAGGGCAGGTCCTACGAG.

A word on this clone: Read data end 3 residues before the CDR3 end; the end is taken from the germline J gene. This chain uses TRBV19 with TRBJ1-1; D possibly corresponds to TRBD1 (5 bases). CDR1 LNHDA and CDR2 SQIVND come from the germline V gene (reference sequence). CDR3 length equals 15 residues. The V end lost 0 bases, the J end lost 3 bases, and 11 bases lay between the germline ends. CDR3: CASSIDSGTYTEAFF. CDR3 DNA (partial): TGTGCCAGTAGTATAGATTCCGGGACTTACACTGAA.

Comments on this clone: The DNA ends 3 residues before the CDR3 does, and the rest of the CDR3 is filled in from the germline J gene. The chain couples TRBV7-9 to TRBJ2-5; D is unclear. The CDR3 is made up of 12 amino acids. V shed 3 bases and J shed 0 bases, with 2 bases lying between them. Germline V gene lookup returns CDR1 SEHNR and CDR2 FQNEAQ (reference sequence). Partial CDR3 DNA: TGTGCCAGCAGCTTTAACCAAGAGACC. Translated: CASSFNQET. The CDR3 in its entirety is CASSFNQETQYF.

As for this clone: Read sequence stops 3 residues before the CDR3 end, and the germline J gene provides the missing end. V gene TRBV2 combines with J gene TRBJ1-6, with 7 positions matching TRBD1. This CDR3 comprises 13 residues. Germline CDR1 SNHLY, CDR2 FYNNEI. The V and J ends lost 4 bases and 11 bases, in that order; junction bases with no gene match: 5. This CDR3 is CASSGDSQTPLHF. The sequenced CDR3 bases are TGTGCCAGCAGTGGGGACAGTCAGACACCC.

In regard to this clone: From the germline J gene comes the end of the CDR3, since the read stops 3 residues before it. The chain recombines TRBV5-1 with TRBJ1-1; 7 bases agree with TRBD1. Germline assignment: CDR1 SGHRS and CDR2 YFSETQ. The V segment lost 1 base and the J segment 0 bases; nucleotides outside the gene matches: 3. This CDR3 contains 15 residues. The DNA read from the CDR3 is TGCGCCAGCAGCTTGCCGGGACAGCTGAACACTGAA. This codes for CASSLPGQLNTE. The entire CDR3 reads CASSLPGQLNTEAFF.

Details on this clone: The observed sequence ends 3 residues before the CDR3 terminus, with the missing tail filled in from the germline J gene. The rearrangement links TRBV19 to TRBJ2-7; TRBD2 agrees at 11 bases. CDR1 and CDR2 from the germline V gene are LNHDA and SQIVND (reference sequence). Trimming took 8 bases from V and 0 from J; bases not matched to a gene: 6. The CDR3 sequence is 15 residues long. The CDR3 bases that were read are TGTGCCAGTCATAAGACTAGCGGGAACTCCTACGAG. It is translated as CASHKTSGNSYE. Given in full, the CDR3 is CASHKTSGNSYEQYF.

With respect to this clone: The read ends 3 residues shy of where the CDR3 ends; the end is completed using the germline J gene. This sequence joins TRBV29-1 and TRBJ1-2; D unresolved. The CDR3 runs to 12 residues. Trimming took 3 bases from V and 3 from J, leaving 8 bases between them. CDR1 is SQVTM and CDR2 is ANQGSEA in the germline V gene. The CDR3 protein is CSVDNRDYGYTF. The CDR3 DNA, read in part, is TGCAGCGTTGATAACAGAGACTATGGC.

With regard to this clone: The read terminates 3 residues before the CDR3 end, so the remaining end is supplied by the germline J gene. The chain carries TRBV28 and TRBJ2-7; 9 bases match TRBD1. This CDR3 has 15 amino acids. V gave up 5 bases and J gave up 5 bases; unmatched junction bases: 10. Germline V gives CDR1 MDHEN, CDR2 SYDVKM. Here the CDR3 reads CASSPVGTGSDEQYF. CDR3 DNA, as far as it was read: TGTGCCAGCAGTCCAGTGGGGACAGGGAGCGACGAG.

In the case of this clone: The sequenced fragment ends 3 residues before the CDR3 boundary, so the rest is inferred from the germline J gene. The V and J genes are TRBV2 and TRBJ1-1; D is possibly TRBD1 (5 bases). CDR1 SNHLY and CDR2 FYNNEI come from the germline V gene. This CDR3 has 16 amino acids. V lost 6 bases to trimming and J lost 3 bases, with 20 bases between them. The CDR3 loop reads CASRTNSGGTYTEAFF. The part of the CDR3 DNA that was read is TGTGCCAGCAGAACCAACTCGGGCGGGACTTACACTGAA.